This T cell receptor beta chain was recovered during a study of cytomegalovirus exposure and HLA in healthy donors. Study-wide context: Among over 300 genotyped donors, about 80% fell in the Caucasian-associated ancestry cluster.

This CDR3 is built from 14 residues. Between the trimmed V and J ends, which lost 0 bases and 4 bases, there was a span of 7 bases. Germline V gives CDR1 MNHNS, CDR2 SASEGT. 60 Vbeta and 13 Jbeta primers were used in PCR. Assay: immunoSEQ multiplex PCR; the TCRdb copy retains only in-frame clones and omits some. The sample holds more than 95,000 clones, around 73% seen once. The study's findings and limits: Sequencing probably produced one cluster of sequence variants that were highly shared. In a later analysis, V- and J-gene trimming of beta chains associated with a DCLRE1C missense variant, replicated independently. A later analysis reportedly found fewer N-insertions in an Asian-associated ancestry cluster than the roughly 680-donor mean.

A word on this clone: The antigen is unknown.

Sequencing was done on a sample of PBMCs. The chain has TRBV6-1 and TRBJ1-5, with a possible D match to TRBD1 (5 bases). The TCR originated in a woman aged 40 to 50 in good health and CMV-seronegative. The chain's CDR3 is CASSEAGTNQPQHF. Here the CDR3 DNA reads TGTGCCAGCAGTGAAGCGGGGACTAATCAGCCCCAGCATTTT.